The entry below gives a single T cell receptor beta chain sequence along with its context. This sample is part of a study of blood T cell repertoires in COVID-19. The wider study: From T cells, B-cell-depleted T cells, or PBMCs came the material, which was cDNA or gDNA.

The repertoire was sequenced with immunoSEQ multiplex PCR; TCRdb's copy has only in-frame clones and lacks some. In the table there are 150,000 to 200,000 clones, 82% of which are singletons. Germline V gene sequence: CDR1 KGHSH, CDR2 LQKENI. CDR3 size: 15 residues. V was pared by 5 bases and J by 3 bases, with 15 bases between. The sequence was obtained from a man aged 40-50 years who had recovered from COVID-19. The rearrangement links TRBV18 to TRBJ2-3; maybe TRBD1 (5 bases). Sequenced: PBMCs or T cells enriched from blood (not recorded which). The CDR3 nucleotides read TGTGCCAGCTCATTAAGACAGCTAGGGACAGATACGCAGTATTTT. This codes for CASSLRQLGTDTQYF.